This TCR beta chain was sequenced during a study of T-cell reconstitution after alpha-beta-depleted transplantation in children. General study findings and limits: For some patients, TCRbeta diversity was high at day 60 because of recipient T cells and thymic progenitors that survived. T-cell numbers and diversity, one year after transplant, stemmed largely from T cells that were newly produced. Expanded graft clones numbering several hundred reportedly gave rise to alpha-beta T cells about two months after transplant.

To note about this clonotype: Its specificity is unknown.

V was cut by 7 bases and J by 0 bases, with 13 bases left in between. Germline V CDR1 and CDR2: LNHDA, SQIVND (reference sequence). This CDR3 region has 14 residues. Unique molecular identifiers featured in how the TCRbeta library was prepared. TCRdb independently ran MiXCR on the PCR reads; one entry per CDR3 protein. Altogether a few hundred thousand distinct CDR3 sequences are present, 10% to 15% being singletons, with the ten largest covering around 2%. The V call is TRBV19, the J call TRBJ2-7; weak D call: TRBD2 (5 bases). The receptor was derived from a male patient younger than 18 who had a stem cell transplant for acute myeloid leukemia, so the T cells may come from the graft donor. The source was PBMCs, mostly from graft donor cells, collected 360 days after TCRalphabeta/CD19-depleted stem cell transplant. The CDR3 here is CASKEDPSSYEQYF. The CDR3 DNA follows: TGTGCCAGTAAGGAGGACCCCAGCTCCTACGAGCAGTACTTC.